The sequence of this T cell receptor beta chain was determined in a study of beta chain features in type 1 diabetes. Study-wide results and limits: Moderately but significantly shorter TCRB CDR3s were found in Type 1 diabetes patients in all four CD4+ subsets. PCR might preferentially amplify shorter templates, equally in patients and controls. VDJ junctions in type 1 diabetes patients carried more deletions and fewer insertions.

Expressed TCRB transcripts were sequenced because the isolated RNA had all been reverse transcribed beforehand. The protocol was immunoSEQ multiplex PCR, while the TCRdb copy is restricted to in-frame clones and leaves out a portion. The sample holds about 42,000 clones, approximately 51% seen once. Of note for this clone: What it recognizes is unknown.

This sequence was found in a woman aged 25-40 years in good health. Source material: stem cell memory CD4+ T cells from blood.

For the CDR3, the DNA is TGTGCCAGCAGCGCCGGACAGATTAACACTGAAGCTTTCTTT. It specifies CASSAGQINTEAFF. This sequence joins TRBV7-8 and TRBJ1-1, with D perhaps TRBD1 (6 bases). Germline loops: CDR1 SGHVS, CDR2 FQNEAQ. This CDR3 region has 14 residues. Trimming removed 5 bases from V and 2 bases from J, with 12 bases in between.